This TCR beta chain appears in the sequencing data of a study of PD-1 blockade in mismatch repair-deficient tumors. Overall study: Patients had around twelve mismatch repair-deficient cancer types, all previously treated and progressing.

TCRs were sequenced from a few patients responding to pembrolizumab. In this sample, this clone turned up a few times. Method: immunoSEQ multiplex PCR; TCRdb's copy keeps in-frame clones and lacks some. The table records 38,000 or so clones, approximately 81% of them present only once. This TCR derives from an adult with mismatch repair-deficient cancer. The specimen was peripheral blood, collected roughly 75 weeks after starting pembrolizumab.

CDR3 sequence: CASSRDRGEKLFF. CDR3 sequence (DNA): TGCGCCAGCAGCCGGGACCGGGGGGAAAAACTGTTTTTT. The V gene is TRBV5-1, the J gene TRBJ1-4; tentative D call: TRBD1 (5 bases). V shed 4 bases and J shed 8 bases, with 12 bases lying between them. Germline V gives CDR1 SGHRS, CDR2 YFSETQ. This CDR3 has 13 residues.